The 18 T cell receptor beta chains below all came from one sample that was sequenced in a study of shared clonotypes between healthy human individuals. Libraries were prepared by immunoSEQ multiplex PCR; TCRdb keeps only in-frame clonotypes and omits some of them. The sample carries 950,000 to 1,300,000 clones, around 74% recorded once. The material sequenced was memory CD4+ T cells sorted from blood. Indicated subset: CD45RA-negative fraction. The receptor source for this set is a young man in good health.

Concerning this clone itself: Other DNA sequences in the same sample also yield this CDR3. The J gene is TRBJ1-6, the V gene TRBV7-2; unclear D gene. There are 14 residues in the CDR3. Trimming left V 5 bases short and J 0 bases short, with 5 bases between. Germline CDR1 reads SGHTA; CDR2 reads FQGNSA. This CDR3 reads CASSPSSYNSPLHF. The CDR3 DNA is TGTGCCAGCAGCCCAAGCTCCTATAATTCACCCCTCCACTTT.

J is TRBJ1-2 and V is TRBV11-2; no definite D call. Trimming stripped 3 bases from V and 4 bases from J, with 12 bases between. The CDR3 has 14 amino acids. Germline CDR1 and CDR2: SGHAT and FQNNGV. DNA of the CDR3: TGTGCCAGCAGCTTCATGGACGGTCTCTATGGCTACACCTTC. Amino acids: CASSFMDGLYGYTF.

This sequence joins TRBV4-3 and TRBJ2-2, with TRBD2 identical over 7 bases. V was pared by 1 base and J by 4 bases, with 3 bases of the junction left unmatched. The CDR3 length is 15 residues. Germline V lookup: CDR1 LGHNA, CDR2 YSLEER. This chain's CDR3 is CASSQAAGFTGELFF. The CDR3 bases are TGCGCCAGCAGCCAAGCAGCGGGATTCACCGGGGAGCTGTTTTTT.

The DNA of the CDR3 is TGTGCCACCCATGCAGGGGGAGAGACCCAGTACTTC. It is translated as CATHAGGETQYF. The chain joins TRBV19 to TRBJ2-5, with 7 bases aligning to TRBD1. The germline gives CDR1 LNHDA, CDR2 SQIVND (reference sequence). V was clipped by 10 bases and J by 4 bases; unmatched bases: 6. CDR3 length: 12 amino acids.

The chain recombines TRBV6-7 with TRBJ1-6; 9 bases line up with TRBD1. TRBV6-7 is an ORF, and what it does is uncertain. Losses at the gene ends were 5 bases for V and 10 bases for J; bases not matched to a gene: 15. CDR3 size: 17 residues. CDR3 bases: TGTGCCAGCAGTAAACGGGGGGTGACAGGGGGTGGATCACCCCTCCACTTT. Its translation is CASSKRGVTGGGSPLHF.

The CDR3 bases are TGTGCCAGCAGCCTCCAGACTATGCGTTCACCCCTCCACTTT. It yields the protein CASSLQTMRSPLHF. V and J are TRBV28 and TRBJ1-6; D is unclear. CDR1 MDHEN and CDR2 SYDVKM come from the germline V gene. Trimming took off 6 bases at V and 9 bases at J, with 15 bases between the two ends. This CDR3 contains 14 residues.

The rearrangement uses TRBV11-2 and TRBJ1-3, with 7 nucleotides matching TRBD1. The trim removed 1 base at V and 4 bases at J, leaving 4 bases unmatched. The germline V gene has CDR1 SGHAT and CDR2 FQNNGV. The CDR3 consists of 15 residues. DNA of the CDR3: TGTGCCAGCAGCTTAGGACCAGGGGGAGGAAACACCATATATTTT. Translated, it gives CASSLGPGGGNTIYF.

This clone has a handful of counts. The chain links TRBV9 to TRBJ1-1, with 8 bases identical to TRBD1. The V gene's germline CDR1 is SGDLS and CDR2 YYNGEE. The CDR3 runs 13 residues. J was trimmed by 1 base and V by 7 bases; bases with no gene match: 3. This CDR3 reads CASGQGPNTEAFF. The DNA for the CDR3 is TGTGCCAGCGGACAGGGACCGAACACTGAAGCTTTCTTT.

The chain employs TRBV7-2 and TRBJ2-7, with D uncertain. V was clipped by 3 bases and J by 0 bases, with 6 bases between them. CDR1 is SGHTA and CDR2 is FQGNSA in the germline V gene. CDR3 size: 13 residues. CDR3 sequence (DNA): TGTGCCAGCAGCTTCTACAGCTCCTACGAGCAGTACTTC. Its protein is CASSFYSSYEQYF. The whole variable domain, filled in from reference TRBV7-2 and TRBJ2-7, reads GAGVSQSPSNKVTEKGKDVELRCDPISGHTALYWYRQSLGQGLEFLIYFQGNSAPDKSGLPSDRFSAERTGGSVSTLTIQRTQQEDSAVYLCASSFYSSYEQYFGPGTRLTVT.

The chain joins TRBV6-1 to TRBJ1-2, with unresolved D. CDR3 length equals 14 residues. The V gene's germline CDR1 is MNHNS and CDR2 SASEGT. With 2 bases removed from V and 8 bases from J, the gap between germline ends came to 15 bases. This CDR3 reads CASSETASQRGYTF. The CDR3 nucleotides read TGTGCCAGCAGTGAAACGGCCTCTCAGAGGGGCTACACCTTC.

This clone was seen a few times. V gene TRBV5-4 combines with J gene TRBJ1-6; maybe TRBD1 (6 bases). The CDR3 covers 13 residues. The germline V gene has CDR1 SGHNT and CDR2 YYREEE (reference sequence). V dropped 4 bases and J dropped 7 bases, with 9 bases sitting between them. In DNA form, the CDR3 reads TGTGCCAGCAGCCCGGACAGCAATTCACCCCTCCACTTT. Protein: CASSPDSNSPLHF.

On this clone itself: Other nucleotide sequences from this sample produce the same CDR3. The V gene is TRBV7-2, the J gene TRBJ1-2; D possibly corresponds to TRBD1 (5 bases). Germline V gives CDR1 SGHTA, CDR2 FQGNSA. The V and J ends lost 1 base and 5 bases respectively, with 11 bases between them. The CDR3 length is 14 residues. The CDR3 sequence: CASSLGGGIYGYTF. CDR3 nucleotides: TGTGCCAGCAGCTTAGGCGGGGGAATATATGGCTACACCTTC.

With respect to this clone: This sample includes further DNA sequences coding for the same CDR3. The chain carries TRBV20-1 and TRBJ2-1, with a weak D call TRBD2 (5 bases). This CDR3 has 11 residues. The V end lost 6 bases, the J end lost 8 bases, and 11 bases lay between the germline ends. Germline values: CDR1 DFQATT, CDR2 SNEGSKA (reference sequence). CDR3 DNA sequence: TGCAGTGCGAGTAGCGCGGATGAGCAGTTCTTC. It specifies CSASSADEQFF.

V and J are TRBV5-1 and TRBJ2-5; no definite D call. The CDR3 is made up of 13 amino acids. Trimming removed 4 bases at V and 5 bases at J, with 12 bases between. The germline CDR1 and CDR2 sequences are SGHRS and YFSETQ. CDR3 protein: CASSPLVQETQYF. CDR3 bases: TGCGCCAGCAGCCCTTTGGTTCAGGAGACCCAGTACTTC.

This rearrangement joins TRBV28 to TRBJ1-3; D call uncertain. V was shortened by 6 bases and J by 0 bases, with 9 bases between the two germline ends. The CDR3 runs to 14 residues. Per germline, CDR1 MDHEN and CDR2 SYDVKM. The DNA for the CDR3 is TGTGCCAGCAGCGGCGGGTCCTCTGGAAACACCATATATTTT. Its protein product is CASSGGSSGNTIYF.

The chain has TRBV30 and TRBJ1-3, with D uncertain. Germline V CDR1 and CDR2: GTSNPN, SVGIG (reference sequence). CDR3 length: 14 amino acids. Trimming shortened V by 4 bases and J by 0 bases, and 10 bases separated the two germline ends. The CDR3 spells CAWTRQTSGNTIYF. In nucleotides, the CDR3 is TGTGCCTGGACGAGGCAGACCTCTGGAAACACCATATATTTT. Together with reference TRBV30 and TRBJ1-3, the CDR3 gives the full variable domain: SQTIHQWPATLVQPVGSPLSLECTVEGTSNPNLYWYRQAAGRGLQLLFYSVGIGQISSEVPQNLSASRPQDRQFILSSKKLLLSDSGFYLCAWTRQTSGNTIYFGEGSWLTVV.

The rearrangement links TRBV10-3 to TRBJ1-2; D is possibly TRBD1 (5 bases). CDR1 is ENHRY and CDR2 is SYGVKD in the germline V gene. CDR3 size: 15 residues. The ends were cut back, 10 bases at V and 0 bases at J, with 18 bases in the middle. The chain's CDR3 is CATGTHTPTNYGYTF. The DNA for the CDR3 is TGTGCCACGGGGACTCATACCCCTACTAACTATGGCTACACCTTC.

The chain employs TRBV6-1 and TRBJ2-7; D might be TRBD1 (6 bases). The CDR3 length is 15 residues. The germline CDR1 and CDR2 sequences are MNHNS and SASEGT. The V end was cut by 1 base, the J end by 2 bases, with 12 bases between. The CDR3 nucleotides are TGTGCCAGCAGTGAAGTAAGGACAGCTACCTACGAGCAGTACTTC. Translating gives CASSEVRTATYEQYF.